A selection of T cell receptor beta chains follows, all from one sample in a study of T cell changes during pregnancy in multiple sclerosis. The protocol was immunoSEQ multiplex PCR, while the TCRdb copy is restricted to in-frame clones and leaves out a portion. This sample has some 60,000 clones, with just under 95% found just once. This material consisted of CD4+ T cells from peripheral blood mononuclear cells, taken before pregnancy. These receptors originate from a female donor with multiple sclerosis, enrolled in a pregnancy study. CDR3s include the opening cysteine and the closing phenylalanine or tryptophan. D genes are given only for firm matches. Only some rows state a clone size, as once, few, many or a class for expanded clones.

d_call,j_call,v_call,clone_size,cdr3_aa,cdr3_nt
TRBD1,TRBJ2-7,TRBV7-2,few,CASSPTGGNYEQYF,TGTGCCAGCAGCCCGACAGGGGGTAACTACGAGCAGTACTTC
TRBD1,TRBJ1-5,TRBV2,-,CASSGTGGQPQHF,TGTGCCAGCAGTGGGACAGGGGGTCAGCCCCAGCATTTT
-,TRBJ2-1,TRBV28,-,CASSSTQTVQFF,TGTGCCAGCAGTTCAACCCAGACTGTCCAGTTCTTC
TRBD2,TRBJ2-3,TRBV7-2,-,CASSLGTSGASRDTQYF,TGTGCCAGCAGCCTGGGGACTAGCGGGGCCAGCAGGGATACGCAGTATTTT
-,TRBJ1-1,TRBV4-1,few,CASSQFRANTEAFF,TGCGCCAGCAGCCAATTCAGGGCAAACACTGAAGCTTTCTTT
TRBD1,TRBJ1-4,TRBV9,-,CASSRGQGGTNEKLFF,TGTGCCAGCAGCCGAGGACAGGGGGGAACTAATGAAAAACTGTTTTTT
-,TRBJ1-2,TRBV14,-,CASSQVGQGYGYTF,TGTGCCAGCAGCCAAGTGGGGCAGGGCTATGGCTACACCTTC
-,TRBJ1-2,TRBV30,-,CAWSPVVGYTF,TGTGCCTGGAGCCCCGTTGTTGGCTACACCTTC
-,TRBJ2-4,TRBV6-5,-,CASSRGDLAKNIQYF,TGTGCCAGCAGTCGAGGTGACCTAGCCAAAAACATTCAGTACTTC
-,TRBJ2-5,TRBV28,-,CASSLWSQGRETQYF,TGTGCCAGCAGTTTATGGTCTCAGGGGAGAGAGACCCAGTACTTC
TRBD2,TRBJ2-1,TRBV4-3,-,CASSQEEREPFNEQFF,TGCGCCAGCAGCCAAGAGGAGCGGGAGCCTTTCAATGAGCAGTTCTTC
-,TRBJ2-7,TRBV18,-,CASSPRSHPSDEQYF,TGTGCCAGCTCACCACGGAGCCATCCCTCGGACGAGCAGTACTTC
-,TRBJ1-1,TRBV6-5,-,CASTDRRGYDTEAFF,TGTGCCAGCACCGACAGAAGGGGATATGACACTGAAGCTTTCTTT
TRBD1,TRBJ2-3,TRBV7-3,-,CASSPGTADTQYF,TGTGCCAGCAGCCCCGGGACAGCAGATACGCAGTATTTT
-,TRBJ2-1,TRBV5-4,-,CASSPGLNNEQFF,TGTGCCAGCAGCCCGGGACTCAACAATGAGCAGTTCTTC
-,TRBJ2-5,TRBV7-2,-,CASSLWADQETQYF,TGTGCCAGCAGCTTATGGGCAGACCAAGAGACCCAGTACTTC
-,TRBJ2-5,TRBV7-2,-,CASSPRGWEQETQYF,TGTGCCAGCAGCCCCAGGGGTTGGGAACAAGAGACCCAGTACTTC
-,TRBJ1-2,TRBV29-1,-,CSVEKQGDGYTF,TGCAGCGTTGAAAAACAGGGAGATGGCTACACCTTC
-,TRBJ2-1,TRBV2,once,CASRRGYEQFF,TGTGCCAGCAGGAGGGGGTATGAGCAGTTCTTC
-,TRBJ1-2,TRBV5-6,-,CASSLQGASGYTF,TGTGCCAGCAGCCTACAGGGAGCGAGTGGCTACACCTTC
TRBD2,TRBJ2-5,TRBV7-2,-,CASSLGGSGETQYF,TGTGCCAGCAGCTTAGGCGGGAGCGGGGAGACCCAGTACTTC
TRBD2,TRBJ2-7,TRBV7-9,-,CASSSGTRNEQYF,TGTGCCAGCAGCTCGGGGACTAGGAATGAGCAGTACTTC
TRBD2,TRBJ2-2,TRBV30,once,CAWSTGTSGSNTGELFF,TGTGCCTGGAGTACCGGGACTAGCGGGAGCAACACCGGGGAGCTGTTTTTT
-,TRBJ2-7,TRBV11-2,-,CASSLSQWAGKNEQYF,TGTGCCAGCAGCTTATCCCAGTGGGCAGGGAAAAACGAGCAGTACTTC
-,TRBJ1-1,TRBV18,few,CASSPTARYTEAFF,TGTGCCAGCTCACCAACGGCGAGGTACACTGAAGCTTTCTTT
TRBD1,TRBJ1-1,TRBV19,-,CASSISGGLNTEAFF,TGTGCCAGTAGTATTTCAGGGGGCCTGAACACTGAAGCTTTCTTT
-,TRBJ2-7,TRBV21-1,once,CASSTPPGEGVGRWDYEQYF,TGTGCCAGCAGCACACCTCCGGGGGAGGGGGTGGGACGGTGGGACTACGAGCAGTACTTC
TRBD1,TRBJ1-4,TRBV5-1,-,CASSMGQPQPLEKLFF,TGCGCCAGCAGCATGGGACAGCCCCAACCTTTGGAAAAACTGTTTTTT
-,TRBJ1-4,TRBV27,-,CASSVRRNEKLFF,TGTGCCAGCAGTGTACGGAGAAATGAAAAACTGTTTTTT
-,TRBJ1-1,TRBV7-9,-,CASSFPGGVNTEAFF,TGTGCCAGCAGCTTTCCGGGGGGAGTGAACACTGAAGCTTTCTTT
TRBD2,TRBJ2-5,TRBV18,-,CASSRAAGVETQYF,TGTGCCAGCTCACGAGCAGCGGGAGTCGAGACCCAGTACTTC
TRBD2,TRBJ2-3,TRBV19,-,CASSIGAGGFSTDTQYF,TGTGCCAGTAGTATAGGGGCGGGAGGCTTCAGCACAGATACGCAGTATTTT
TRBD1,TRBJ1-2,TRBV29-1,-,CSVEGAMAGGFYGYTF,TGCAGCGTTGAAGGTGCAATGGCAGGGGGCTTTTATGGCTACACCTTC
-,TRBJ2-2,TRBV9,-,CASSPTVTGELFF,TGTGCCAGCAGCCCCACGGTCACCGGGGAGCTGTTTTTT
-,TRBJ2-1,TRBV29-1,-,CSVGPTGNEQFF,TGCAGCGTTGGGCCTACGGGAAATGAGCAGTTCTTC